A single sample is the source of the 10 T cell receptor beta chains below, sequenced in a study of CD4+ T cells in melanoma. Measured with immunoSEQ multiplex PCR; TCRdb has only the in-frame clones, and not every one. The top ten clones hold roughly 12% of a sample with some 16,000 clones, less than 85% of them seen once. The sequenced material came from cells from a culture (not recorded whether cultured in vitro). The receptors stem from a human donor with melanoma.

The V and J genes are TRBV4-1 and TRBJ2-2, with D maybe TRBD1 (5 bases). Germline V gene sequence: CDR1 MGHRA, CDR2 YSYEKL. The V end was cut by 4 bases, the J end by 1 base, with 13 bases between. This CDR3 spans 16 amino acids. The CDR3 DNA sequence: TGCGCCAGCAGCCGGGAAGACAGCTGGAACACCGGGGAGCTGTTTTTT. It encodes CASSREDSWNTGELFF.

The J gene is TRBJ2-2, the V gene TRBV6-5; the D gene is possibly TRBD2 (6 bases). Trimming removed 4 bases from V and 1 base from J, with 10 bases in between. CDR1 and CDR2 from the germline V gene are MNHEY and SVGAGI. This CDR3 is 15 amino acids long. The DNA of the CDR3 is TGTGCCAGCAGTTGGGGGACTTGGAACACCGGGGAGCTGTTTTTT. Protein product: CASSWGTWNTGELFF.

The V gene is TRBV11-2, the J gene TRBJ2-5; a weak D match, TRBD2 (6 bases). V lost 3 bases and J lost 5, with 16 bases in between. Germline V gene sequence: CDR1 SGHAT, CDR2 FQNNGV. The CDR3 is 15 residues long. The CDR3 protein is CASSLEGSVRETQYF. The CDR3 DNA reads as TGTGCCAGCAGCTTGGAGGGCTCGGTGCGGGAGACCCAGTACTTC.

The chain has TRBV7-9 and TRBJ1-2; D remains unclear. This CDR3 contains 13 residues. Between the trimmed V and J ends, which lost 3 bases and 7 bases, there was a span of 12 bases. Germline V lookup: CDR1 SEHNR, CDR2 FQNEAQ (reference sequence). CDR3 in amino acids: CASSFAEAGGYTF. The CDR3 DNA reads as TGTGCCAGCAGCTTCGCGGAGGCGGGTGGCTACACCTTC.

The chain recombines TRBV9 with TRBJ2-2; D ambiguous. There are 15 residues in the CDR3. CDR1 is SGDLS and CDR2 is YYNGEE in the germline V gene. The V end lost 4 bases, the J end lost 2 bases, and 12 bases lay between the germline ends. CDR3 amino acids: CASSSRATNTGELFF. As DNA, the CDR3 is TGTGCCAGCAGCTCACGGGCCACAAACACCGGGGAGCTGTTTTTT.

This chain connects TRBV6-6 to TRBJ1-3, with D perhaps TRBD1 (6 bases). Germline V gene sequence: CDR1 MNHNY, CDR2 SVGAGI (reference sequence). The CDR3 is 15 residues long. V lost 2 bases, J lost 4 bases, and 12 bases lay in between. DNA for the CDR3: TGTGCCAGCAGTTACGTCGCGGGACAAGGAAACACCATATATTTT. Translating gives CASSYVAGQGNTIYF.

V gene TRBV6-5 combines with J gene TRBJ1-5; no reliable D call. The CDR3 sequence is 15 residues long. Trimming left V 6 bases short and J 0 bases short, with 12 bases between. Per the germline V gene, CDR1 is MNHEY and CDR2 is SVGAGI. In nucleotides, the CDR3 is TGTGCCAGCAGATCCCTCGGGTATAGCAATCAGCCCCAGCATTTT. Translated, it gives CASRSLGYSNQPQHF.

The chain couples TRBV9 to TRBJ2-5, with 7 positions matching TRBD2. The ends lost 3 bases at V and 2 bases at J; junction bases unmatched: 4. The CDR3 runs 14 residues. Germline lookup yields CDR1 SGDLS and CDR2 YYNGEE. This CDR3 is CASSAGGTQETQYF. As DNA, the CDR3 is TGTGCCAGCAGCGCGGGGGGAACACAAGAGACCCAGTACTTC. The complete variable domain, with remaining parts taken from reference TRBV9 and TRBJ2-5, reads DSGVTQTPKHLITATGQRVTLRCSPRSGDLSVYWYQQSLDQGLQFLIQYYNGEERAKGNILERFSAQQFPDLHSELNLSSLELGDSALYFCASSAGGTQETQYFGPGTRLLVL.

The rearrangement joins TRBV27 to TRBJ2-4; 7 nucleotides line up with TRBD1. Unmatched junction bases numbered 10, after V lost 6 bases and J lost 5 bases. The CDR3 loop spans 15 amino acids. CDR1 is MNHEY, CDR2 SMNVEV, per germline (reference sequence). CDR3 amino acids: CASRALRQGQNIQYF. The CDR3 DNA reads as TGTGCCAGCAGGGCCTTAAGACAGGGCCAAAACATTCAGTACTTC.

This clone was seen more than once but under ten times. The chain combines TRBV6-1 with TRBJ2-7, with TRBD2 as a possible D gene (5 bases). The CDR3 has 12 residues. Per germline, CDR1 MNHNS and CDR2 SASEGT. V lost 8 bases to trimming and J lost 4 bases, with 12 bases between them. The DNA of the CDR3 is TGTGCCAGCTCGAGACGGGATTACGAGCAGTACTTC. It yields the protein CASSRRDYEQYF.